Below, 15 T cell receptor beta chains from the same sample are listed, as sequenced in a study of blood T cell repertoires in COVID-19. Produced via immunoSEQ multiplex PCR; TCRdb's table is partial and in-frame only. The sample yields around 15,000 clones, 70% to 90% seen once. The material sequenced was peripheral blood. All receptors derive from a man aged 55 to 69 with acute or convalescent COVID-19.

This sequence joins TRBV3-1 (or the pseudogene TRBV3-2) and TRBJ2-1; 8 nucleotides line up with TRBD2. Trimming at V came to 6 bases and at J to 5 bases, leaving 15 bases not matched to a gene. Germline lookup yields CDR1 LGHDT and CDR2 YNNKEL (reference sequence). The CDR3 length is 17 residues. The CDR3 bases are TGTGCCAGCAGGCCCGCAGCGGGAGTCGGGTCTCACAATGAGCAGTTCTTC. Its translation is CASRPAAGVGSHNEQFF.

This chain uses TRBV6-2 or TRBV6-3 with TRBJ2-3, with TRBD2 as a possible D gene (5 bases). Germline values: CDR1 MNHEY, CDR2 SVGEGT. CDR3 length equals 16 residues. V shed 2 bases and J shed 3 bases, with 15 bases lying between them. In DNA form, the CDR3 reads TGTGCCAGCAGTTACGAGGTTCTCTGGAGGACAGATACGCAGTATTTT. It yields the protein CASSYEVLWRTDTQYF.

This chain connects TRBV6-4 to TRBJ1-2, with D possibly TRBD1 on 5 matching bases. Trimming pared 10 bases from V and 7 bases from J, leaving 16 bases between. The CDR3 has 12 residues. Germline values: CDR1 MRHNA, CDR2 SNTAGT. The CDR3 DNA sequence: TGTGCCATCCCGGGGGACCCCCTTGGCTACACCTTC. It specifies CAIPGDPLGYTF.

The CDR3, as DNA: TGTGCCAGCAGTGAAGTTAAGTACCGGCCAGGGGCCCCTGAAAAACTGTTTTTT. It encodes CASSEVKYRPGAPEKLFF. This chain links TRBV6-1 with TRBJ1-4; D is perhaps TRBD1 (6 bases). The CDR3 length is 18 residues. V gave up 1 base and J gave up 7 bases, with 22 bases separating them. CDR1 MNHNS and CDR2 SASEGT come from the germline V gene.

CDR3 in amino acids: CASSPHTLQAANQPQHF. The DNA for the CDR3 is TGTGCCAGCAGTCCACATACCTTACAGGCGGCCAATCAGCCCCAGCATTTT. The V and J genes are TRBV6-6 and TRBJ1-5, with D perhaps matching TRBD1 (5 bases). Germline V gene sequence: CDR1 MNHNY, CDR2 SVGAGI (reference sequence). Trimming removed 5 bases from V and 3 bases from J, with 20 bases in between. The CDR3 contains 17 residues.

This clone was counted a single time. The gene calls are TRBV5-1 and TRBJ2-6; no clear D. CDR3 length: 13 residues. V shed 4 bases and J shed 0 bases, with 2 bases lying between them. Germline V gene lookup returns CDR1 SGHRS and CDR2 YFSETQ. The CDR3: CASSLSGANVLTF. The CDR3 DNA follows: TGCGCCAGCAGCCTCTCTGGGGCCAACGTCCTGACTTTC.

This clone was recorded once. V is TRBV5-1 and J is TRBJ2-3; the D gene is possibly TRBD1 (5 bases). V lost 3 bases, J lost 6 bases, and 14 bases lay in between. Germline CDR1 is SGHRS and CDR2 is YFSETQ. The CDR3 length is 14 residues. This chain's CDR3 is CASSSGPGRDTQYF. As DNA, the CDR3 is TGCGCCAGCAGCTCAGGACCAGGGCGGGATACGCAGTATTTT.

This sequence joins TRBV7-6 and TRBJ2-7; the D gene is possibly TRBD2 (6 bases). Germline V gene data show CDR1 as SGHVS and CDR2 as FNYEAQ. The CDR3 extends over 13 amino acids. V lost 5 bases to trimming and J lost 3 bases, with 11 bases between them. The CDR3 is CASSGEDGYEQYF. The CDR3 DNA follows: TGTGCCAGCAGCGGGGAGGACGGCTACGAGCAGTACTTC.

This clone was found once. The chain recombines TRBV6-1 with TRBJ1-5, with TRBD1 matching 8 bases. V lost 0 bases to trimming and J lost 5 bases; unmatched junction nucleotides: 6. The CDR3 extends over 16 amino acids. Germline CDR1 MNHNS, CDR2 SASEGT. The CDR3 nucleotides are TGTGCCAGCAGTGAAGCCCCAGGGGGCGAGTATCAGCCCCAGCATTTT. As protein: CASSEAPGGEYQPQHF.

The chain joins TRBV28 to TRBJ2-7; D possibly corresponds to TRBD2 (5 bases). The CDR3 covers 14 residues. CDR1 and CDR2 (germline): MDHEN, SYDVKM. V dropped 1 base and J dropped 1 base, with 8 bases sitting between them. CDR3 bases: TGTGCCAGCAGTTTATCGCCGGGGTCCTACGAGCAGTACTTC. This codes for CASSLSPGSYEQYF.

V is TRBV2 and J is TRBJ2-2; D is perhaps TRBD2 (5 bases). The germline V and J ends were trimmed by 6 bases and 2 bases, with 19 bases remaining between them. This CDR3 contains 17 residues. Germline V gene sequence: CDR1 SNHLY, CDR2 FYNNEI. The CDR3 reads CASRATAVSPNTGELFF. In nucleotides, the CDR3 is TGTGCCAGCAGGGCAACAGCGGTCTCACCAAACACCGGGGAGCTGTTTTTT. The whole variable domain, filled in from reference TRBV2 and TRBJ2-2, reads EPEVTQTPSHQVTQMGQEVILRCVPISNHLYFYWYRQILGQKVEFLVSFYNNEISEKSEIFDDQFSVERPDGSNFTLKIRSTKLEDSAMYFCASRATAVSPNTGELFFGEGSRLTVL.

The chain uses TRBV15 and TRBJ2-3; TRBD1 agrees at 7 bases. The CDR3 sequence is 16 residues long. V gave up 0 bases and J gave up 2 bases; unmatched junction bases: 5. Germline assignment: CDR1 LNHNV and CDR2 YYDKDF (reference sequence). CDR3 in amino acids: CATSRDPTGYTDTQYF. The CDR3 DNA reads as TGTGCCACCAGCAGAGATCCGACAGGGTACACAGATACGCAGTATTTT.

In this sample, this clone turned up once. The CDR3 nucleotides read TGTGCCAGCAGTGAACGCAAGGGGACTGAAGCTTTCTTT. It translates to CASSERKGTEAFF. The chain is built from TRBV6-1 and TRBJ1-1, with TRBD1 as a possible D gene (5 bases). Deletions cut 2 bases from V and 5 bases from J, with 9 bases between. CDR1 and CDR2 (germline): MNHNS, SASEGT. CDR3 length equals 13 residues.

The rearrangement uses TRBV11-2 and TRBJ2-7, with 7 nucleotides matching TRBD1. V gave up 6 bases and J gave up 3 bases; unmatched junction bases: 11. Germline CDR1 and CDR2: SGHAT and FQNNGV. The CDR3 consists of 15 residues. The CDR3 DNA reads TGTGCCAGCAGGATCTTACGGGACAGACACTACGAGCAGTACTTC. Residues: CASRILRDRHYEQYF.

The genes are TRBV30 and TRBJ2-3; TRBD2 aligns across 8 bases. Germline V lookup: CDR1 GTSNPN, CDR2 SVGIG (reference sequence). Unmatched junction bases numbered 6, after V lost 3 bases and J lost 4 bases. The CDR3 spans 14 residues. CDR3 nucleotides: TGTGCCTGGAGAACCGGGAGGGGAGCAGATACGCAGTATTTT. Its translation: CAWRTGRGADTQYF.